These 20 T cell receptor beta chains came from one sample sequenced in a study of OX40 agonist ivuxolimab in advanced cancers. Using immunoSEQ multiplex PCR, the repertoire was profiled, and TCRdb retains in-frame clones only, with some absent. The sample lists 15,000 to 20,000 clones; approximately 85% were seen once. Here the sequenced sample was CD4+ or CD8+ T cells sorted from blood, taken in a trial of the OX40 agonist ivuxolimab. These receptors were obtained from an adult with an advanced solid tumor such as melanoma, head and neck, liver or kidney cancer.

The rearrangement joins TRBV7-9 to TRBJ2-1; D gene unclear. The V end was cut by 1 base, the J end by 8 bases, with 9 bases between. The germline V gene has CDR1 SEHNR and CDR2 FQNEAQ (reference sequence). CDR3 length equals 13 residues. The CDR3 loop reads CASSLVGGDEQFF. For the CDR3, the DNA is TGTGCCAGCAGCTTAGTTGGCGGAGATGAGCAGTTCTTC.

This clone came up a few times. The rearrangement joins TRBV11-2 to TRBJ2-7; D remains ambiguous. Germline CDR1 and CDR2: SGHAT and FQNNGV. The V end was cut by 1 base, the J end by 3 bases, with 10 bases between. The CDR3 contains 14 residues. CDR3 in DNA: TGTGCCAGCAGCTTAGGCAGCAAAAGCTACGAGCAGTACTTC. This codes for CASSLGSKSYEQYF.

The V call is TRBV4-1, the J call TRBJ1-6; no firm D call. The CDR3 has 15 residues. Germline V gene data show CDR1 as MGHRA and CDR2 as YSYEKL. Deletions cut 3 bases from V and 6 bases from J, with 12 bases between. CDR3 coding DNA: TGCGCCAGCAGCCACCAACAGCCCGCTAATTCACCCCTCCACTTT. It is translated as CASSHQQPANSPLHF.

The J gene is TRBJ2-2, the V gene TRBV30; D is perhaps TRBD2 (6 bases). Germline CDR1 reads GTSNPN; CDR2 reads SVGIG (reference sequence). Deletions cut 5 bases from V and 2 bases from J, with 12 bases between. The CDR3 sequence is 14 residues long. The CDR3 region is CAWSWGVNTGELFF. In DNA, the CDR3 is TGTGCCTGGTCGTGGGGGGTCAACACCGGGGAGCTGTTTTTT.

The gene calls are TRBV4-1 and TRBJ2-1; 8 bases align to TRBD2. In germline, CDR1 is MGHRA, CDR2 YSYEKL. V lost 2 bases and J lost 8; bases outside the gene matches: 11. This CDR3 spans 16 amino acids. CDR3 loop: CASSQKSGSTLDEQFF. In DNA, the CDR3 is TGCGCCAGCAGCCAAAAAAGCGGGAGTACGTTGGATGAGCAGTTCTTC.

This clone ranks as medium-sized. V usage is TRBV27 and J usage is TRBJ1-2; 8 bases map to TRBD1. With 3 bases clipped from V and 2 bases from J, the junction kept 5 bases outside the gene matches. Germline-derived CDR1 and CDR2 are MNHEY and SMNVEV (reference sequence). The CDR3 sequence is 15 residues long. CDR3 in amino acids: CASSFGQGLNYGYTF. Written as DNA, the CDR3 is TGTGCCAGCAGTTTCGGACAGGGCCTGAACTATGGCTACACCTTC.

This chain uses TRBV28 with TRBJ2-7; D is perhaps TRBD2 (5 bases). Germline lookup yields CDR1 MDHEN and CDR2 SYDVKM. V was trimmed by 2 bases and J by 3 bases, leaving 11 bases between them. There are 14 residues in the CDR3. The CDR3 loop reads CASSLEGLFYEQYF. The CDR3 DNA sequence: TGTGCCAGCAGTTTAGAGGGCCTATTCTACGAGCAGTACTTC. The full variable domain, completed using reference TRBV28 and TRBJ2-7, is DVKVTQSSRYLVKRTGEKVFLECVQDMDHENMFWYRQDPGLGLRLIYFSYDVKMKEKGDIPEGYSVSREKKERFSLILESASTNQTSMYLCASSLEGLFYEQYFGPGTRLTVT.

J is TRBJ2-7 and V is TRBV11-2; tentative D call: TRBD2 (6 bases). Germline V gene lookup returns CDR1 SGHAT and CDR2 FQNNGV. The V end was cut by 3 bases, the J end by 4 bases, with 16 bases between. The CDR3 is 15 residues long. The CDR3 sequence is CASSFGGGTAYEQYF. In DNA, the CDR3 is TGTGCCAGCAGCTTCGGCGGCGGGACGGCTTACGAGCAGTACTTC.

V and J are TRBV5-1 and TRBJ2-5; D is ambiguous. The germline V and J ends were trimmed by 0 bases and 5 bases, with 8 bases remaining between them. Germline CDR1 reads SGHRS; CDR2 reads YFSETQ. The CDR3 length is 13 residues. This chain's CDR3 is CASSLVRKETQYF. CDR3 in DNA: TGCGCCAGCAGCTTGGTGCGTAAGGAGACCCAGTACTTC.

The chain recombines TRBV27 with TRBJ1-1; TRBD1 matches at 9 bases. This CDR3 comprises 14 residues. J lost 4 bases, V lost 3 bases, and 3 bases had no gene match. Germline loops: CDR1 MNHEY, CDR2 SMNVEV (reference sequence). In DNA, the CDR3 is TGTGCCAGCAGTTTGGACAGGGGTACCACTGAAGCTTTCTTT. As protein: CASSLDRGTTEAFF.

CDR3 region: CASSSLTADTNTQYF. The CDR3 DNA sequence: TGTGCCAGCAGTTCTCTTACCGCCGACACGAATACGCAGTATTTT. V and J are TRBV28 and TRBJ2-3; D ambiguous. V lost 4 bases, J lost 7 bases, and 18 bases lay in between. Germline lookup yields CDR1 MDHEN and CDR2 SYDVKM. The CDR3 has 15 amino acids.

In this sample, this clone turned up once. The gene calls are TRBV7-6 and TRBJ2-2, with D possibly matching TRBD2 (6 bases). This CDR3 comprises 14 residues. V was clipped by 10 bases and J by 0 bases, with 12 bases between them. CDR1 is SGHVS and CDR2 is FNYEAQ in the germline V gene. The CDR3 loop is CATAGTSNTGELFF. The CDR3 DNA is TGTGCCACCGCGGGGACTTCGAACACCGGGGAGCTGTTTTTT.

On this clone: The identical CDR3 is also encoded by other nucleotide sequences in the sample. CDR3 residues: CASSLGTTYEQYF. The CDR3 nucleotides read TGTGCCAGCAGTTTAGGGACAACCTACGAGCAGTACTTC. V gene TRBV27 combines with J gene TRBJ2-7; D may be TRBD1 (6 bases). The CDR3 extends over 13 amino acids. Trimming took 2 bases from V and 2 from J, leaving 7 bases between them. Germline CDR1 is MNHEY and CDR2 is SMNVEV (reference sequence).

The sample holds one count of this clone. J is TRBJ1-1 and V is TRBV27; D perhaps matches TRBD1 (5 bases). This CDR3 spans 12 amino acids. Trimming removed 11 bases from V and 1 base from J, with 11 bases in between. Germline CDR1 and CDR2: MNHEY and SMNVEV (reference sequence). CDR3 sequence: CASGHPNTEAFF. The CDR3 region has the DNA TGTGCCTCCGGACACCCGAACACTGAAGCTTTCTTT.

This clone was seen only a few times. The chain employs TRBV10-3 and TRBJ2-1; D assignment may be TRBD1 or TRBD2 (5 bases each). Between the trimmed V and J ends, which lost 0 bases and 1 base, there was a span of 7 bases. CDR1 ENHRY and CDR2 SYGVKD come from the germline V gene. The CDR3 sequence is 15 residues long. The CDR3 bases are TGTGCCATCAGTGAGTCGGGGGTATCCTACAATGAGCAGTTCTTC. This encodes CAISESGVSYNEQFF.

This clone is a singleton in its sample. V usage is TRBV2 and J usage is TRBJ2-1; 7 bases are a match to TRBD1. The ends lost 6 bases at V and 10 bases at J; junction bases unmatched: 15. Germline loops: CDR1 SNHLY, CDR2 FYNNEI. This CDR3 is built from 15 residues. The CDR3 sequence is CASRRTGPPWDEQFF. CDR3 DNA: TGTGCCAGCAGACGGACAGGCCCCCCGTGGGACGAGCAGTTCTTC.

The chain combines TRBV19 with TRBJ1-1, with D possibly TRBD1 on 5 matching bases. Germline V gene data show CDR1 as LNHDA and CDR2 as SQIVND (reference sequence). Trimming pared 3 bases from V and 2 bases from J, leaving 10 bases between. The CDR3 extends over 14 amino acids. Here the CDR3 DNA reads TGTGCCAGTAGTATTGGGACGGCAAACACTGAAGCTTTCTTT. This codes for CASSIGTANTEAFF. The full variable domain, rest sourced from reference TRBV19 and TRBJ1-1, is DGGITQSPKYLFRKEGQNVTLSCEQNLNHDAMYWYRQDPGQGLRLIYYSQIVNDFQKGDIAEGYSVSREKKESFPLTVTSAQKNPTAFYLCASSIGTANTEAFFGQGTRLTVV.

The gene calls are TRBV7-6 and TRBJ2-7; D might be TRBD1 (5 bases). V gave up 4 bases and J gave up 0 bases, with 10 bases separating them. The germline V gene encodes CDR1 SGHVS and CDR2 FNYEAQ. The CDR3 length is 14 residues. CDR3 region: CASSSQGFSYEQYF. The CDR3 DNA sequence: TGTGCCAGCAGCTCTCAGGGATTCTCCTACGAGCAGTACTTC.

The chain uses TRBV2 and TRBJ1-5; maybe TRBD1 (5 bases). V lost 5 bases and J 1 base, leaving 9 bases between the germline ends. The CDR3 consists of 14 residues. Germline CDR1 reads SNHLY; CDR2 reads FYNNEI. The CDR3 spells CASSTTESNQPQHF. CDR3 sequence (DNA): TGTGCCAGCAGTACGACAGAAAGCAATCAGCCCCAGCATTTT. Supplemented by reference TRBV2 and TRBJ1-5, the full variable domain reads EPEVTQTPSHQVTQMGQEVILRCVPISNHLYFYWYRQILGQKVEFLVSFYNNEISEKSEIFDDQFSVERPDGSNFTLKIRSTKLEDSAMYFCASSTTESNQPQHFGDGTRLSIL.

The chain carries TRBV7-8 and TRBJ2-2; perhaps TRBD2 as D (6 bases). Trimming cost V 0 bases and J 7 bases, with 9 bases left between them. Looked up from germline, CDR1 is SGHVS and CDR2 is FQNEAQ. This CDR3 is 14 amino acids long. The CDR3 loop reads CASSLAGGNGELFF. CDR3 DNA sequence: TGTGCCAGCAGCTTAGCGGGAGGTAACGGGGAGCTGTTTTTT.